These 8 T cell receptor beta chains were sequenced from one sample in a study of blood T cell repertoires in COVID-19. The protocol was immunoSEQ multiplex PCR, while the TCRdb copy is restricted to in-frame clones and leaves out a portion. This sample has approximately 90,000 clones, with around 87% found just once. Sequencing was performed on peripheral blood. All receptors come from a woman older than 75 with acute or convalescent COVID-19.

The V gene is TRBV7-6, the J gene TRBJ2-2, with 7 bases identical to TRBD2. Germline V gene lookup returns CDR1 SGHVS and CDR2 FNYEAQ. The J segment lost 0 bases and the V segment lost 2 bases, leaving 6 bases of the junction unmatched. This CDR3 is built from 17 residues. CDR3 sequence reads: CASSLPAGVPNTGELFF. In nucleotides, the CDR3 is TGTGCCAGCAGCTTACCCGCGGGGGTCCCGAACACCGGGGAGCTGTTTTTT.

The J gene is TRBJ2-5, the V gene TRBV5-1; 9 positions agree with TRBD1. The length of the CDR3 is 17 residues. The junction had 12 bases not matched to a gene; V was cut back by 1 base and J by 5 bases. Germline values: CDR1 SGHRS, CDR2 YFSETQ. The CDR3 sequence: CASSLRLPGQGSETQYF. Written as DNA, the CDR3 is TGCGCCAGCAGCTTGAGACTTCCGGGACAGGGTAGCGAGACCCAGTACTTC.

The CDR3 protein is CASSSDRGVSGYTF. The CDR3 DNA follows: TGTGCCAGCAGCTCAGACAGGGGGGTTTCTGGCTACACCTTC. The J gene is TRBJ1-2, the V gene TRBV11-2; 9 nucleotides align to TRBD1. J gave up 7 bases and V 4 bases, and 7 bases lay outside the gene matches. In germline, CDR1 is SGHAT, CDR2 FQNNGV. This CDR3 is built from 14 residues. Full variable domain (remainder filled in from reference TRBV11-2 and TRBJ1-2): EAGVAQSPRYKIIEKRQSVAFWCNPISGHATLYWYQQILGQGPKLLIQFQNNGVVDDSQLPKDRFSAERLKGVDSTLKIQPAKLEDSAVYLCASSSDRGVSGYTFGSGTRLTVV.

The J gene is TRBJ1-3, the V gene TRBV3-1 (or the pseudogene TRBV3-2); D gene ambiguous. This CDR3 has 14 residues. Germline V gene sequence: CDR1 LGHDT, CDR2 YNNKEL (reference sequence). V lost 3 bases to trimming and J lost 2 bases, with 8 bases between them. This CDR3 is CASSQDGTGNTIYF. The DNA for the CDR3 is TGTGCCAGCAGCCAGGACGGGACTGGAAACACCATATATTTT.

This chain links TRBV6-5 with TRBJ2-7, with 12 bases lining up with TRBD1. Germline values: CDR1 MNHEY, CDR2 SVGAGI. V was clipped by 1 base and J by 4 bases; unmatched bases: 5. The CDR3 runs to 16 residues. CDR3 loop: CASSYFGDRGRYEQYF. The CDR3, as DNA: TGTGCCAGCAGTTACTTTGGGGACAGGGGGCGATACGAGCAGTACTTC.

The rearrangement uses TRBV6-2 or TRBV6-3 and TRBJ1-5; D uncertain. V lost 5 bases and J lost 3, with 14 bases in between. The CDR3 length is 15 residues. Germline-derived CDR1 and CDR2 are MNHEY and SVGEGT. CDR3 sequence (DNA): TGTGCCAGCAGTCGAGTCTTATCCCCCAATCAGCCCCAGCATTTT. Encoded protein: CASSRVLSPNQPQHF.

The chain joins TRBV20-1 to TRBJ2-6, with unresolved D. Germline V gives CDR1 DFQATT, CDR2 SNEGSKA (reference sequence). CDR3 size: 14 residues. Trimming took off 3 bases at V and 3 bases at J, with 9 bases between the two ends. CDR3 in DNA: TGCAGTGCTAGTGGATGGAGTGGGGCCAACGTCCTGACTTTC. It specifies CSASGWSGANVLTF.

V usage is TRBV7-6 and J usage is TRBJ1-6, with 9 nucleotides matching TRBD1. The CDR3 length is 15 residues. CDR1 is SGHVS and CDR2 is FNYEAQ in the germline V gene. V was clipped by 5 bases and J by 7 bases; unmatched bases: 6. The CDR3 loop reads CASSPGQGWNSPLHF. CDR3 bases: TGTGCCAGCAGCCCGGGACAGGGCTGGAATTCACCCCTCCACTTT. Looking up the rest from reference TRBV7-6 and TRBJ1-6 gives the full variable domain: GAGVSQSPRYKVTKRGQDVALRCDPISGHVSLYWYRQALGQGPEFLTYFNYEAQQDKSGLPNDRFSAERPEGSISTLTIQRTEQRDSAMYRCASSPGQGWNSPLHFGNGTRLTVT.